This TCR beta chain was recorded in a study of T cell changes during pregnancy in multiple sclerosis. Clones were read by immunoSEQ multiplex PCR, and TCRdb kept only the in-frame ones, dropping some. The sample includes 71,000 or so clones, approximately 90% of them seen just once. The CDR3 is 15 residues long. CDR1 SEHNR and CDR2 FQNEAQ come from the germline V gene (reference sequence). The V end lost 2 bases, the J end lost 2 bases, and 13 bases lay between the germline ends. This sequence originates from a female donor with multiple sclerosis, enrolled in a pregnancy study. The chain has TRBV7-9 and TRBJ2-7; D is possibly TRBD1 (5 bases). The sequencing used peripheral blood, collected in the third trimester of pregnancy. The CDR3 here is CASSLFRQGPYEQYF. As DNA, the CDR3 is TGTGCCAGCAGCTTATTCCGGCAGGGTCCCTACGAGCAGTACTTC.